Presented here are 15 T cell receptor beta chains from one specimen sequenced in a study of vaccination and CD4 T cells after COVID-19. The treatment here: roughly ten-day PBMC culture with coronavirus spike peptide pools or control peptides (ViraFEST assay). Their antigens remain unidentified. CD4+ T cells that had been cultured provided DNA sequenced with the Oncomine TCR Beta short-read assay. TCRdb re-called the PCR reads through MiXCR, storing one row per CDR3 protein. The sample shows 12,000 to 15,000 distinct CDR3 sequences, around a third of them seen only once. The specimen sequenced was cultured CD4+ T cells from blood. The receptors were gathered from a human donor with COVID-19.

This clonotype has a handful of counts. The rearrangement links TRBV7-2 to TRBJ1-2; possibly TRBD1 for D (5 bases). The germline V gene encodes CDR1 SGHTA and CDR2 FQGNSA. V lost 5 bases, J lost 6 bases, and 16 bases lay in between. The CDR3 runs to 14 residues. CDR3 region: CASSRRVAYDGYTF. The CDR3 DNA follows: TGTGCCAGCAGCCGCAGGGTGGCCTATGATGGCTACACCTTC. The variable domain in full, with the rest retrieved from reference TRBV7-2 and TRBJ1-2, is GAGVSQSPSNKVTEKGKDVELRCDPISGHTALYWYRQSLGQGLEFLIYFQGNSAPDKSGLPSDRFSAERTGGSVSTLTIQRTQQEDSAVYLCASSRRVAYDGYTFGSGTRLTVV.

The CDR3 protein is CSARSLGRWGAGDTEAFF. In nucleotides, the CDR3 is TGCAGTGCTAGGTCCTTGGGGCGTTGGGGGGCTGGAGACACTGAAGCTTTCTTT. The rearrangement joins TRBV20-1 to TRBJ1-1; D may be TRBD1 (6 bases). V was clipped by 3 bases and J by 3 bases, with 26 bases between them. Per germline, CDR1 DFQATT and CDR2 SNEGSKA (reference sequence). The CDR3 runs 18 residues.

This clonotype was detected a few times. The CDR3 reads CASSGTTGRVTEAFF. Here the CDR3 DNA reads TGTGCCAGTAGTGGGACGACAGGCAGGGTCACTGAAGCTTTCTTT. The V and J genes are TRBV19 and TRBJ1-1; D might be TRBD1 (6 bases). CDR3 size: 15 residues. The germline V gene has CDR1 LNHDA and CDR2 SQIVND (reference sequence). Trimming left V 5 bases short and J 4 bases short, with 17 bases between.

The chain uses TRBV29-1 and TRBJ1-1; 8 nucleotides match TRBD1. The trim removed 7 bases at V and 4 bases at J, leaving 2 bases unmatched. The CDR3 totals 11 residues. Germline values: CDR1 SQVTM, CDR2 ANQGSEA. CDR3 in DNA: TGCAGCGCAGGGGGCGTCACTGAAGCTTTCTTT. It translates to CSAGGVTEAFF.

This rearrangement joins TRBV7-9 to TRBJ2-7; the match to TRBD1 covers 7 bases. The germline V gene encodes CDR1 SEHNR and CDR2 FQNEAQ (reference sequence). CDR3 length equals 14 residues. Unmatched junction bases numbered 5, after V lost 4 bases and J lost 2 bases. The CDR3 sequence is CASSSPGQTYEQYF. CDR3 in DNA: TGTGCCAGCAGCTCTCCGGGACAGACCTACGAGCAGTACTTC. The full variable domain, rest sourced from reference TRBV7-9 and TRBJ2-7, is DTGVSQNPRHKITKRGQNVTFRCDPISEHNRLYWYRQTLGQGPEFLTYFQNEAQLEKSRLLSDRFSAERPKGSFSTLEIQRTEQGDSAMYLCASSSPGQTYEQYFGPGTRLTVT.

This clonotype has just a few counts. The CDR3, as DNA: TGTGCCAGCAGGGGTGAGCAGGCTTATGGCTACACCTTC. Encoded protein: CASRGEQAYGYTF. This sequence joins TRBV6-1 and TRBJ1-2; D unresolved. The CDR3 is 13 residues long. V was pared by 6 bases and J by 5 bases, with 13 bases between. Germline CDR1 reads MNHNS; CDR2 reads SASEGT.

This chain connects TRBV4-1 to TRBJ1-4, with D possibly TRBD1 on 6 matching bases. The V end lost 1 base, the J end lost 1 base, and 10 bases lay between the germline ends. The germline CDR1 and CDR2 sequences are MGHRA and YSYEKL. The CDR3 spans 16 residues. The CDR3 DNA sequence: TGCGCCAGCAGCCAAGGAAACAGGGTAACTAATGAAAAACTGTTTTTT. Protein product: CASSQGNRVTNEKLFF.

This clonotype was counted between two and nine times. CDR3 protein: CASRTTGGGTEAFF. For the CDR3, the DNA is TGTGCCAGCAGGACTACAGGGGGCGGGACTGAAGCTTTCTTT. The V and J genes are TRBV6-1 and TRBJ1-1; 9 nucleotides line up with TRBD1. The germline V gene has CDR1 MNHNS and CDR2 SASEGT. Trimming removed 6 bases from V and 5 bases from J; junction bases left unmatched: 7. The CDR3 is made up of 14 amino acids.

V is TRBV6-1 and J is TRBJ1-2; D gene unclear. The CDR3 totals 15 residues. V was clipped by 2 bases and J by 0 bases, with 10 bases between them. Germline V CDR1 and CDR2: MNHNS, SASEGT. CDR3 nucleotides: TGTGCCAGCAGTGAAAATCCCGCAGCTAACTATGGCTACACCTTC. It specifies CASSENPAANYGYTF.

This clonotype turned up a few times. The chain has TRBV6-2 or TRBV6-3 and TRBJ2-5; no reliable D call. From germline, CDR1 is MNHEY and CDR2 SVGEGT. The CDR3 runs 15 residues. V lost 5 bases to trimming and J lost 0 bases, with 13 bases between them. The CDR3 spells CASSTQTDNQETQYF. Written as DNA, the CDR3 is TGTGCCAGCAGTACACAAACGGATAACCAAGAGACCCAGTACTTC.

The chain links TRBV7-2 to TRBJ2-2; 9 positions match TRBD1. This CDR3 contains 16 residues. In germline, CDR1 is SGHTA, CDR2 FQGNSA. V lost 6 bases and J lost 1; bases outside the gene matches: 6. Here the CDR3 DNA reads TGTGCCAGCAGGGGTGCGGGACAGGGGAACACCGGGGAGCTGTTTTTT. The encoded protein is CASRGAGQGNTGELFF.

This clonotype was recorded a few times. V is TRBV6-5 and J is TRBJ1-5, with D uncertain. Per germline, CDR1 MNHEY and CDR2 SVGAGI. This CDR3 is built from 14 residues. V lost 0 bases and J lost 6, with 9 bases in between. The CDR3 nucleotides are TGTGCCAGCAGTTACTCGGGCGGGTCTCAGCCCCAGCATTTT. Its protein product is CASSYSGGSQPQHF.

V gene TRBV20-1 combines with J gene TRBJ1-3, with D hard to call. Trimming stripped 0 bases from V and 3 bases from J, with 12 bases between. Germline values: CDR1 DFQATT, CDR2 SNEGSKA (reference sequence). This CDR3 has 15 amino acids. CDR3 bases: TGCAGTGCTAGAGAACGGGCCAGCGATGGAAACACCATATATTTT. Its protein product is CSARERASDGNTIYF.

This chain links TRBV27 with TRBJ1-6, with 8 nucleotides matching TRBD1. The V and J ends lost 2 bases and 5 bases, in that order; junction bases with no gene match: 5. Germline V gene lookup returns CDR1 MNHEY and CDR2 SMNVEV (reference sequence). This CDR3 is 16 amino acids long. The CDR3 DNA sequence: TGTGCCAGCAGTTTAGGTCCAGGGGGCCATAATTCACCCCTCCACTTT. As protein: CASSLGPGGHNSPLHF.

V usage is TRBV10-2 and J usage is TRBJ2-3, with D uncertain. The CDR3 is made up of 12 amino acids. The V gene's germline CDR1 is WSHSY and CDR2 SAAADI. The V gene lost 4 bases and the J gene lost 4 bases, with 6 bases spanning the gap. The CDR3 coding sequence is TGCGCCAGCAGTGTGCTCTCAGATACGCAGTATTTT. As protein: CASSVLSDTQYF.